The T cell receptor (beta chain) described here comes from a study of T cells in Graves' hyperthyroidism and ophthalmopathy. What was amplified from RNA transcripts were TCR beta CDR3 regions. TCR CDR3 regions were first amplified by RT-PCR with HTBI primers. TCRdb reanalysed the multiplex PCR reads using MiXCR and keeps one entry per CDR3 protein. The sample carries fewer than 900,000 distinct CDR3 sequences, around 20% recorded once. The CDR3 totals 17 residues. With 3 bases removed from V and 4 bases from J, the gap between germline ends came to 20 bases. In germline, CDR1 is LNHDA, CDR2 SQIVND (reference sequence). Each diagnosis drew on symptoms, thyroxine, TRAb, thyroid ultrasound and orbital computed tomography findings.

Sequenced: blood. The rearrangement joins TRBV19 to TRBJ2-3, with D possibly TRBD1 on 6 matching bases. The source is a woman between 45 and 60 years old with Graves' hyperthyroidism that later progressed to Graves' ophthalmopathy. The DNA for the CDR3 is TGTGCCAGTAGTATTCTCTGGACAGTACGTTTAGCAGATACGCAGTATTTT. Encoded protein: CASSILWTVRLADTQYF.